These 7 T cell receptor beta chains were sequenced from one sample in a study of CD8 T cells in Susac syndrome. After extraction with the RNeasy kit, about 0.45 to 1 ug of the RNA was reverse transcribed using random hexamers. MiXCR was run by TCRdb on the immunoSEQ multiplex PCR reads, yielding one entry per CDR3 protein. The sample yields some 220,000 distinct CDR3 sequences, 95% seen once. The sequencing input was CD4+ T cells from PBMCs. Receptors were obtained from a human donor with multiple sclerosis.

The chain is built from TRBV20-1 and TRBJ1-1; D remains ambiguous. The length of the CDR3 is 11 residues. Trimming shortened V by 6 bases and J by 8 bases, and 13 bases separated the two germline ends. Germline-derived CDR1 and CDR2 are DFQATT and SNEGSKA (reference sequence). CDR3 nucleotide sequence: TGCAGTGCGGTCAGCGTCGCGGAAGCTTTCTTT. It codes for CSAVSVAEAFF.

V and J are TRBV7-9 and TRBJ1-5, with D perhaps TRBD1 (5 bases). Germline V gene lookup returns CDR1 SEHNR and CDR2 FQNEAQ (reference sequence). This CDR3 is built from 12 residues. Trimming removed 5 bases from V and 9 bases from J, with 11 bases in between. The CDR3 sequence: CASSPQGGPQHF. The CDR3 coding sequence is TGTGCCAGCAGCCCCCAGGGCGGGCCCCAGCATTTT.

V and J are TRBV2 and TRBJ2-7, with D possibly being TRBD1 (5 bases). The length of the CDR3 is 15 residues. V dropped 0 bases and J dropped 3 bases, with 12 bases sitting between them. From germline, CDR1 is SNHLY and CDR2 FYNNEI. CDR3 sequence: CASSEARTLNYEQYF. DNA of the CDR3: TGTGCCAGCAGTGAAGCGCGGACACTAAACTACGAGCAGTACTTC. Supplemented by reference TRBV2 and TRBJ2-7, the full variable domain reads EPEVTQTPSHQVTQMGQEVILRCVPISNHLYFYWYRQILGQKVEFLVSFYNNEISEKSEIFDDQFSVERPDGSNFTLKIRSTKLEDSAMYFCASSEARTLNYEQYFGPGTRLTVT.

The chain combines TRBV28 with TRBJ2-1, with D perhaps TRBD2 (6 bases). Trimming cost V 6 bases and J 8 bases, with 14 bases left between them. In germline, CDR1 is MDHEN, CDR2 SYDVKM. The CDR3 contains 13 residues. This chain's CDR3 is CASRREELDEQFF. The CDR3 DNA is TGTGCCAGCAGGCGGGAAGAGTTGGATGAGCAGTTCTTC.

CDR3 DNA: TGTGCCAGCAGCCGAAATCGAGCGGTTAGTTCCTACGAGCAGTACTTC. Translation: CASSRNRAVSSYEQYF. The chain recombines TRBV7-2 with TRBJ2-7; TRBD2 might be the D (5 bases). From germline, CDR1 is SGHTA and CDR2 FQGNSA. The length of the CDR3 is 16 residues. V was clipped by 5 bases and J by 1 base, with 18 bases between them.

The V gene is TRBV6-1, the J gene TRBJ2-3; D gene uncertain. From germline, CDR1 is MNHNS and CDR2 SASEGT. V lost 3 bases and J lost 2, with 12 bases in between. This CDR3 contains 15 residues. DNA of the CDR3: TGTGCCAGCAGTGATCGGAGATACACCACAGATACGCAGTATTTT. Protein product: CASSDRRYTTDTQYF.

The V gene is TRBV12-3 or TRBV12-4, the J gene TRBJ2-7, with TRBD1 identical over 7 bases. With 7 bases clipped from V and 3 bases from J, the junction kept 6 bases outside the gene matches. There are 13 residues in the CDR3. In DNA, the CDR3 is TGTGCCAGCAACCGACAGGGAGTCTACGAGCAGTACTTC. It codes for CASNRQGVYEQYF.